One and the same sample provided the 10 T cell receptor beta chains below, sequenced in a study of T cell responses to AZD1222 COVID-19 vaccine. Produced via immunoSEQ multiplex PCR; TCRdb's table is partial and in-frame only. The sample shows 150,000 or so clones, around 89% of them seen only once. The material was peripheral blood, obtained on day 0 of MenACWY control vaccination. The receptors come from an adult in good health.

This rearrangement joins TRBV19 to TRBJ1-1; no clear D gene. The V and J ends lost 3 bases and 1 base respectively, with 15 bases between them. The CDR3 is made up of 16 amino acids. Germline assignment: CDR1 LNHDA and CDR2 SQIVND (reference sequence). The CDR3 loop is CASSMPPPQQNTEAFF. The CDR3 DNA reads TGTGCCAGTAGTATGCCCCCCCCACAGCAGAACACTGAAGCTTTCTTT.

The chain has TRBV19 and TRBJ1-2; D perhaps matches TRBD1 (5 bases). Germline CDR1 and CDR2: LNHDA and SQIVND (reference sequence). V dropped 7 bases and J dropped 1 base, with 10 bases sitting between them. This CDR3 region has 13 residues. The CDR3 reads CASTSTVNYGYTF. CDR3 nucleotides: TGTGCCAGTACCTCGACAGTTAACTATGGCTACACCTTC.

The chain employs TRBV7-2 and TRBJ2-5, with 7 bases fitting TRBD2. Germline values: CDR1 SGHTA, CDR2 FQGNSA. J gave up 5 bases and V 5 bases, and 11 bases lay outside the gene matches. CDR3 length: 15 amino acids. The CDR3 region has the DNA TGTGCCAGCAGCCTGCGGGAGCTGTTTCGGGAGACCCAGTACTTC. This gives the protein CASSLRELFRETQYF.

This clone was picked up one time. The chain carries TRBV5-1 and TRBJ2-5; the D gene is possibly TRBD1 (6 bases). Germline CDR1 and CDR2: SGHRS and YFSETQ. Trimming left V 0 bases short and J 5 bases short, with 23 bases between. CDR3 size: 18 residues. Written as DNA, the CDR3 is TGCGCCAGCAGCTTGGGGGATGAAAGACAGGTGGCGACGGAGACCCAGTACTTC. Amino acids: CASSLGDERQVATETQYF.

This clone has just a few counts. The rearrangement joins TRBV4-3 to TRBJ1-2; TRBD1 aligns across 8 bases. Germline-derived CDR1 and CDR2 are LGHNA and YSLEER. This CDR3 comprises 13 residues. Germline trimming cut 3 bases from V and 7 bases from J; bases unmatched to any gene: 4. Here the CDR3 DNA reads TGCGCCAGCAGCCATCGCGACAGGGGTGGCTACACCTTC. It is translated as CASSHRDRGGYTF.

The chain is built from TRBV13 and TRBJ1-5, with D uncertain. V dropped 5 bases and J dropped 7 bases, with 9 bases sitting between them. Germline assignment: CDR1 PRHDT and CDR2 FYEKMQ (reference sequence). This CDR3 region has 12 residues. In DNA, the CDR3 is TGTGCCAGCAGCCAAGGTCGACAGCCCCAGCATTTT. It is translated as CASSQGRQPQHF.

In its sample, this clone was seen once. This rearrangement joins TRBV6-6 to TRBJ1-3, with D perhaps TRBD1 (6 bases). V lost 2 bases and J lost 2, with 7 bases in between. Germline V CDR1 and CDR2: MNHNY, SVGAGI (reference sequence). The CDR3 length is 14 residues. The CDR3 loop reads CASSYGGPGNTIYF. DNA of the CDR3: TGTGCCAGCAGTTACGGGGGGCCTGGAAACACCATATATTTT.

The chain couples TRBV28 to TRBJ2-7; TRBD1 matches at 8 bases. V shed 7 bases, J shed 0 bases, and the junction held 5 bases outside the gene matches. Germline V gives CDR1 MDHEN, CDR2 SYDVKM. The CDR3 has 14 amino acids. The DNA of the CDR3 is TGTGCCAGCATTCCAGGGGGCCGCTCCTACGAGCAGTACTTC. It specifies CASIPGGRSYEQYF.

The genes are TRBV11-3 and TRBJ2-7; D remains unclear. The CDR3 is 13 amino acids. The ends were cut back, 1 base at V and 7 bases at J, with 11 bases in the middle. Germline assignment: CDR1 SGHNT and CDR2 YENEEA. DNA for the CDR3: TGTGCCAGCAGCTTAGGGGCGGAGATGGAGCAGTACTTC. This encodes CASSLGAEMEQYF.

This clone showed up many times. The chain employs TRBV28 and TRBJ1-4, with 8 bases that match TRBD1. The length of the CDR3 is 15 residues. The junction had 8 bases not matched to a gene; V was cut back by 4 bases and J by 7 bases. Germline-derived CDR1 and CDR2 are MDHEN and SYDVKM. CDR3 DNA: TGTGCCAGCAGTTCCGGCGGACAGGGAAGTGAAAAACTGTTTTTT. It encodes CASSSGGQGSEKLFF. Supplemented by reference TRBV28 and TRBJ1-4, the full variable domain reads DVKVTQSSRYLVKRTGEKVFLECVQDMDHENMFWYRQDPGLGLRLIYFSYDVKMKEKGDIPEGYSVSREKKERFSLILESASTNQTSMYLCASSSGGQGSEKLFFGSGTQLSVL.